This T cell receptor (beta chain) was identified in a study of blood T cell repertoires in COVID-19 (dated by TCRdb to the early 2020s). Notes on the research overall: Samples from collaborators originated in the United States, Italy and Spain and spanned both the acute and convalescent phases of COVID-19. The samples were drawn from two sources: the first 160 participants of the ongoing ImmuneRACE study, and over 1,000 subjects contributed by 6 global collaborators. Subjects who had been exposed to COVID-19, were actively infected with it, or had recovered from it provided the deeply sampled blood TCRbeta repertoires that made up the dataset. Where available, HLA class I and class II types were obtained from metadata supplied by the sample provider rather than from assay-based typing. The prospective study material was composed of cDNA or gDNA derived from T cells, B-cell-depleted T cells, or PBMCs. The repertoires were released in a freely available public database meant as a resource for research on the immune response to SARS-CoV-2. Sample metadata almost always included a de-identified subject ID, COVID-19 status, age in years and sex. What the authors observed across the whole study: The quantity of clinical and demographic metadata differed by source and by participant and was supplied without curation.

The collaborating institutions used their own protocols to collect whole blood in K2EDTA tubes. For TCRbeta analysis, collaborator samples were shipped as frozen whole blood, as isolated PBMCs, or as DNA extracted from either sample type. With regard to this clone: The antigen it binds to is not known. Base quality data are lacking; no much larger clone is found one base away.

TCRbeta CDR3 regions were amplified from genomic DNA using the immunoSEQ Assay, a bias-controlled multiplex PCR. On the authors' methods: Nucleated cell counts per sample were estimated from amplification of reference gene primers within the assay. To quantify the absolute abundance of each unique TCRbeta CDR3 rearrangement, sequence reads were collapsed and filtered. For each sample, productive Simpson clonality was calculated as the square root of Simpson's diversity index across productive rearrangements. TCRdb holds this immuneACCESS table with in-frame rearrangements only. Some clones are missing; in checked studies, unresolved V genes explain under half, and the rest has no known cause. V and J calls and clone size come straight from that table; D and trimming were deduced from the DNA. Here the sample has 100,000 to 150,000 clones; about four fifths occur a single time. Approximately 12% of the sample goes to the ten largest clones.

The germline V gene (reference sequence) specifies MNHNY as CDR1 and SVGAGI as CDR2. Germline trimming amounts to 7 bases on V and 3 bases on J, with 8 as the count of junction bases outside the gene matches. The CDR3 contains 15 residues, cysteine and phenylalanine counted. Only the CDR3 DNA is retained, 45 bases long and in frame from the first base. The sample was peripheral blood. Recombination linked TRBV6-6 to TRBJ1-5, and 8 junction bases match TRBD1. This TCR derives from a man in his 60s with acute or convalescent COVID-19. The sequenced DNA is TGTGCCAGCACCTCGGGGACAGGCTTCAATCAGCCCCAGCATTTT. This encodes CASTSGTGFNQPQHF.